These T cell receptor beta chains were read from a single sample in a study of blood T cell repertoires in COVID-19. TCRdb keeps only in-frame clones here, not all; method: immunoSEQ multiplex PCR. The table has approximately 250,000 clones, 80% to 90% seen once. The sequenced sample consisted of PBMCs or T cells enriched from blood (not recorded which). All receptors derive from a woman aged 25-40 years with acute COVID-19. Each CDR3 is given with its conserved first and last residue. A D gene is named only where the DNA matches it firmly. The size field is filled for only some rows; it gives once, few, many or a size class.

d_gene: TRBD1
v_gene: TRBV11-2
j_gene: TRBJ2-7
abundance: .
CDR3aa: CASNGQASYEQYF
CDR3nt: TGTGCCAGCAACGGACAGGCATCCTACGAGCAGTACTTC

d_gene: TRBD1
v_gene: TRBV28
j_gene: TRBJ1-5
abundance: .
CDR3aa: CASSLLQGRNQPQHF
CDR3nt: TGTGCCAGCAGTTTACTACAGGGGCGCAATCAGCCCCAGCATTTT

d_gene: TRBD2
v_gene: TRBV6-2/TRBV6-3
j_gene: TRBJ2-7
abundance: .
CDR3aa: CASSSLYLAGEGGEQYF
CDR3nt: TGTGCCAGCAGTTCCCTCTACCTAGCGGGAGAAGGTGGCGAGCAGTACTTC

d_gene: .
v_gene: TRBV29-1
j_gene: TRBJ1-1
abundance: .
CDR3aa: CSALDRNTEAFF
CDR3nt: TGCAGCGCTTTAGACAGGAACACTGAAGCTTTCTTT

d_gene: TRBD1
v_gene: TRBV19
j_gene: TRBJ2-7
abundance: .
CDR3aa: CASKQDRGRYEQYF
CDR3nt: TGTGCCAGCAAACAGGACAGGGGGCGGTACGAGCAGTACTTC

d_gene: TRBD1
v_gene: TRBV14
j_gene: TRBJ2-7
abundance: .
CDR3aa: CASSARDRVYEQYF
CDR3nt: TGTGCCAGCAGCGCCCGGGACAGGGTCTACGAGCAGTACTTC

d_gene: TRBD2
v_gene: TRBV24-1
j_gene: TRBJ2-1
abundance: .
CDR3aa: CATSDLSGSYNEQFF
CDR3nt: TGTGCCACCAGTGACCTCAGCGGGAGCTACAATGAGCAGTTCTTC

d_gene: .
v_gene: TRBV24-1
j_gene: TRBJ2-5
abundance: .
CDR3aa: CATSDSRGGRLGAQYF
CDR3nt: TGTGCCACCAGTGATTCGCGCGGCGGACGTCTAGGGGCCCAGTACTTC

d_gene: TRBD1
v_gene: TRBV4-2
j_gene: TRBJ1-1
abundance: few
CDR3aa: CASSLPGQGFEAFF
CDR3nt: TGTGCCAGCAGCCTACCGGGACAGGGATTTGAAGCTTTCTTT

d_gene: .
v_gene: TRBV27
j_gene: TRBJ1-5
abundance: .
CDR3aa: CASSSQGLDQPQHF
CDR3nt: TGTGCCAGCAGTTCTCAGGGGTTGGATCAGCCCCAGCATTTT

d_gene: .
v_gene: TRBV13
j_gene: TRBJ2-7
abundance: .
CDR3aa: CASSFRASAYEQYF
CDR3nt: TGTGCCAGCAGCTTTCGAGCTAGCGCGTACGAGCAGTACTTC